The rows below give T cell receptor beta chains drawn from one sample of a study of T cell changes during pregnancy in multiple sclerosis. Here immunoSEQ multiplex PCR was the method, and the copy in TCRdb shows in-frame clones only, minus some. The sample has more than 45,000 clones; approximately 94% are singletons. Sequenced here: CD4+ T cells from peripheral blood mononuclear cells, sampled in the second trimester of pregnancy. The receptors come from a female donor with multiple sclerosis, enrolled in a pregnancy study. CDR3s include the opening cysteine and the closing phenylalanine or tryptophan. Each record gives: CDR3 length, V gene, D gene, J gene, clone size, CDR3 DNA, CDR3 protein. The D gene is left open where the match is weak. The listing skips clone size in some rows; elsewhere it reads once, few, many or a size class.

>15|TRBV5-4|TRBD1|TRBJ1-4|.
TGTGCCAGCAGCCCAGGACAGGGGGCTGGTGAAAAACTGTTTTTT
CASSPGQGAGEKLFF
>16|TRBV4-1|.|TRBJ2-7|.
TGCGCCAGCAGCCAATGGGGGGACCTTATCTCCTACGAGCAGTACTTC
CASSQWGDLISYEQYF
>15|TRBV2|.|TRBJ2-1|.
TGTGCCAGCAGTGAGCAGACTAATTTCAGCGATGAGCAGTTCTTC
CASSEQTNFSDEQFF
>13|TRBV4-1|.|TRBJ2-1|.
TGCGCCAGCAGCCAAATACGAGGTTATGAGCAGTTCTTC
CASSQIRGYEQFF
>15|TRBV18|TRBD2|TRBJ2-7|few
TGTGCCAGCTCACCAAGTCGTGCGGGGAGGGGCGAGCAGTACTTC
CASSPSRAGRGEQYF
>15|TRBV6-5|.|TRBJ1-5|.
TGTGCCAGCAGACTGGACTACAATAGCAATCAGCCCCAGCATTTT
CASRLDYNSNQPQHF
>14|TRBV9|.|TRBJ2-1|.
TGTGCCAGCAGCGTACTGGTTTCCGGCAATGAGCAGTTCTTC
CASSVLVSGNEQFF
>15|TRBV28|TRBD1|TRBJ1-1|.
TGTGCCAGCAGTCCTACCTCCAGGGGGCGCACTGAAGCTTTCTTT
CASSPTSRGRTEAFF
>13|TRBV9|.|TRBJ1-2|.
TGTGCCAGCAGCGTAGTGGGGGGCTATGGCTACACCTTC
CASSVVGGYGYTF
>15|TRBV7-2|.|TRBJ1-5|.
TGTGCCAGCAGCTTAACAGGAGGGAGCAATCAGCCCCAGCATTTT
CASSLTGGSNQPQHF
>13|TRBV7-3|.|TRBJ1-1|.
TGTGCCAGCAGCTTAGAAGGACACAGTACGGCTTTCTTT
CASSLEGHSTAFF
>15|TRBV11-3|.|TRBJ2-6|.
TGTGCCAGCAGCGCGGGTGCATCTGGGGCCAACGTCCTGACTTTC
CASSAGASGANVLTF
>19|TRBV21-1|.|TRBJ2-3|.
TGTGCCAGCAGCTCTCGAGTGGCTAGCGGGGGGGCCTGCACAGATACGCAGTATTTT
CASSSRVASGGACTDTQYF
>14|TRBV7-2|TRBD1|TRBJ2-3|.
TGTGCCAGCAGCTGGGGACAGGGAACAGATACGCAGTATTTT
CASSWGQGTDTQYF
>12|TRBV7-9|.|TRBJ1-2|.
TGTGCCAGCAGCTTAGATTCCAGAGGCTACACCTTC
CASSLDSRGYTF
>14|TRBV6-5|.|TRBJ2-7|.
TGTGCCAGCAGTTATACCACAGGGCCCTACGAGCAGTACTTC
CASSYTTGPYEQYF
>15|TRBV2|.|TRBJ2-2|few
TGTGCCAGCAGTGATCTGGTCTACGGCACCGGGGAGCTGTTTTTT
CASSDLVYGTGELFF
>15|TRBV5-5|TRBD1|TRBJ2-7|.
TGTGCTAGCAGCTTGGCCGGACAGGGGTCCTACGAGCAGTACTTC
CASSLAGQGSYEQYF
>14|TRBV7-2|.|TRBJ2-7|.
TGTGCCAGCAGCCTCGCCCCCGGGATCTACGAGCAGTACTTC
CASSLAPGIYEQYF
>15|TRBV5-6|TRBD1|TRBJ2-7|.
TGTGCCAGCAGCCCCTGGGACAGATATTCCTACGAGCAGTACTTC
CASSPWDRYSYEQYF
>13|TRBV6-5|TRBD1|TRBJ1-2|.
TGTGCCAGCAGTTACACGGACAGGTCTGGCTACACCTTC
CASSYTDRSGYTF
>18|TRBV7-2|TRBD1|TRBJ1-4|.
TGTGCCAGCAGCTTAGCCCGACAGGGGGCTCCAACTAATGAAAAACTGTTTTTT
CASSLARQGAPTNEKLFF
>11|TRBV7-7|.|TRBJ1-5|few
TGTGCCAGCAGCTTCGGACAGTTCAGTCATTTT
CASSFGQFSHF
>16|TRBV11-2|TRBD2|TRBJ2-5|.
TGTGCCAGCAGCTTCGGTTTCAGAGCGGGGATTGAGACCCAGTACTTC
CASSFGFRAGIETQYF
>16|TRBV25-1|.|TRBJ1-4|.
TGTGCCAGCAGTGAATATCGGAACAGGGCGAATGAAAAACTGTTTTTT
CASSEYRNRANEKLFF
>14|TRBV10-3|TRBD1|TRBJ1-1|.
TGTGCCATCAGCCCGGACAGGGGCGAGGCTGAAGCTTTCTTT
CAISPDRGEAEAFF
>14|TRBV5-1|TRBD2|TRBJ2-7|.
TGCGCCAGCAGCACAAGCGGGGGGGGAGGCGAGCAGTACTTC
CASSTSGGGGEQYF